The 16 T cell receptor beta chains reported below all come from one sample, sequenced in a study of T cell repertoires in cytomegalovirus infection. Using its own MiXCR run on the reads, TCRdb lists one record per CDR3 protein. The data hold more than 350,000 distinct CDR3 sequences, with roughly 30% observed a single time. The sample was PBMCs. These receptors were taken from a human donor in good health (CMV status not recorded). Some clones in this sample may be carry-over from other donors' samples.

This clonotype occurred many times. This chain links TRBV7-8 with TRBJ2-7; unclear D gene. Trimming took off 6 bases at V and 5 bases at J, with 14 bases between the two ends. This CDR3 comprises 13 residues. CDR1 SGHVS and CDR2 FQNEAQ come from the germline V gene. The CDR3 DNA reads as TGTGCCAGCAGACTGTATGTAGGCGACGAGCAGTACTTC. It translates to CASRLYVGDEQYF.

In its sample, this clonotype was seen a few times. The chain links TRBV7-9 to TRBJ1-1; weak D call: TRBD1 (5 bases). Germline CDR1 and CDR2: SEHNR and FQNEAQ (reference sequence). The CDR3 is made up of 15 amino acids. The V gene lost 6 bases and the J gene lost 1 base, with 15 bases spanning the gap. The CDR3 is CASRGARTRNTEAFF. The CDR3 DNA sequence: TGTGCCAGCAGAGGGGCCAGAACCAGGAACACTGAAGCTTTCTTT.

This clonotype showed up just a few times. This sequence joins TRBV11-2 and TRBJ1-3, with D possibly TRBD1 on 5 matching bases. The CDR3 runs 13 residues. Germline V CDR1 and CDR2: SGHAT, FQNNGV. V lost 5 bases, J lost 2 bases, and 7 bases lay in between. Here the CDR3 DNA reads TGTGCCAGCAGCACGGGACCTGGAAACACCATATATTTT. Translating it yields CASSTGPGNTIYF.

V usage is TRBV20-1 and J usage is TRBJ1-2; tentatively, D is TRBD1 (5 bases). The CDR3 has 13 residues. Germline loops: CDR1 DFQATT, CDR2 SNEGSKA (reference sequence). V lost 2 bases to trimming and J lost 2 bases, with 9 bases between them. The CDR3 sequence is CSARPTGNYGYTF. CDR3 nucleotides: TGCAGTGCTAGACCCACAGGAAACTATGGCTACACCTTC.

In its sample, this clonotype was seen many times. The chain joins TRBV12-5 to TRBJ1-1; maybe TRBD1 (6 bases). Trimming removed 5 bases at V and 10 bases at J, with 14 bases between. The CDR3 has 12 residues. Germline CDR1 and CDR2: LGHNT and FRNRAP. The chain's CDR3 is CASGNGQTRAFF. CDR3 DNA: TGTGCTAGTGGTAACGGACAGACTAGAGCTTTCTTT.

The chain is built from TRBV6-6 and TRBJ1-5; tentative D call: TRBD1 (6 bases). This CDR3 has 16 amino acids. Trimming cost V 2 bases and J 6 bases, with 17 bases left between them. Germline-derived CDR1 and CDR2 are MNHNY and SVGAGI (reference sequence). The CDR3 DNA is TGTGCCAGCAGTTACCCATCGGGGGCTCTTGGTCAGCCCCAGCATTTT. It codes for CASSYPSGALGQPQHF.

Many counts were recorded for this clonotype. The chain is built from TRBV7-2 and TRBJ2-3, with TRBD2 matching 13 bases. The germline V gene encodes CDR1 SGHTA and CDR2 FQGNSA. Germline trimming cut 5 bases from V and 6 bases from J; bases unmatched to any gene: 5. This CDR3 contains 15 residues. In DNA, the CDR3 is TGTGCCAGCAGCCCGGGACTAGCGGGGATGGATACGCAGTATTTT. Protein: CASSPGLAGMDTQYF.

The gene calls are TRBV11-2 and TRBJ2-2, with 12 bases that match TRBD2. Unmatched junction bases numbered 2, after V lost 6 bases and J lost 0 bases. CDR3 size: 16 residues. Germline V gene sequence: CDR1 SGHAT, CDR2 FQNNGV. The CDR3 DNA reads TGTGCCAGCAGAAGACTAGCGGGGGCGAACACCGGGGAGCTGTTTTTT. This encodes CASRRLAGANTGELFF.

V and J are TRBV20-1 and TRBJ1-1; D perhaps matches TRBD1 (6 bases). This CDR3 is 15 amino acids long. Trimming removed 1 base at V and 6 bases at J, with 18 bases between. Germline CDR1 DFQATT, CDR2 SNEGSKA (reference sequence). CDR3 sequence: CSARGSGAGRAEAFF. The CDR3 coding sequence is TGCAGTGCTAGAGGGTCAGGGGCTGGGAGGGCTGAAGCTTTCTTT.

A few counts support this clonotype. The CDR3 sequence is CASTAAGAPYEQYF. The CDR3 bases are TGTGCCAGCACGGCCGCAGGGGCCCCCTACGAGCAGTACTTC. The chain is built from TRBV6-1 and TRBJ2-7; maybe TRBD1 (6 bases). Trimming cost V 7 bases and J 2 bases, with 15 bases left between them. Germline V gives CDR1 MNHNS, CDR2 SASEGT. This CDR3 has 14 residues.

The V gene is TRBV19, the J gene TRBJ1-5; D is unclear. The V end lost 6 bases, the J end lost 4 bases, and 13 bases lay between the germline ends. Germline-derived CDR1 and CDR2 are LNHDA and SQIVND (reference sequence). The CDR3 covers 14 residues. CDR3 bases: TGTGCCAGTAGAAGTTTTAGTAAGAATCAGCCCCAGCATTTT. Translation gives CASRSFSKNQPQHF.

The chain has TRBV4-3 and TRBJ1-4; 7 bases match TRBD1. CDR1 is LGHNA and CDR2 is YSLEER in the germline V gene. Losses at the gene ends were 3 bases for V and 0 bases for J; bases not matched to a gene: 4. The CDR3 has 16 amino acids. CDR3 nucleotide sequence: TGCGCCAGCAGCCAGGGACAGCTGACAACTAATGAAAAACTGTTTTTT. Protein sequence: CASSQGQLTTNEKLFF.

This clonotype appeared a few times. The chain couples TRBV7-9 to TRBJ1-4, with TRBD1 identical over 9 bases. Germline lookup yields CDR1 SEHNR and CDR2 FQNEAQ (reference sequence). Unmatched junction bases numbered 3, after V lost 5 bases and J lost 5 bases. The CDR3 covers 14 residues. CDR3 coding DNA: TGTGCCAGCAGCCGACAGGGGGTAAATGAAAAACTGTTTTTT. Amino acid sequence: CASSRQGVNEKLFF.

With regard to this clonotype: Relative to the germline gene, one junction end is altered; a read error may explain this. This CDR3 is CASSLSGTDRGGNEQLF. The CDR3 DNA is TGTGCCAGCAGCTTAAGTGGAACGGACAGAGGGGGCAATGAGCAGTTATTC. The rearrangement uses TRBV7-3 and TRBJ2-1; 7 positions match TRBD1. The CDR3 spans 17 residues. Germline assignment: CDR1 SGHTA and CDR2 FQGTGA.

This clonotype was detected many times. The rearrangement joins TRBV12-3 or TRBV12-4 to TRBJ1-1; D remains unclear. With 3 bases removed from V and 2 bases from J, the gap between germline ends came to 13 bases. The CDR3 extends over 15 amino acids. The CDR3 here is CASSLRAASNTEAFF. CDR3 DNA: TGTGCCAGCAGTTTGAGGGCAGCCAGTAACACTGAAGCTTTCTTT.

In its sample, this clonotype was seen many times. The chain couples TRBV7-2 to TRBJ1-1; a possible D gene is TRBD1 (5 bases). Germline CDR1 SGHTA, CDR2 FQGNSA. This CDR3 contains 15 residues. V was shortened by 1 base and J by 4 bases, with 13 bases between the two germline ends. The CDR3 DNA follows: TGTGCCAGCAGCTTAGTGGGGCCTCTACGCACTGAAGCTTTCTTT. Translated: CASSLVGPLRTEAFF.